Listed below are T cell receptor beta chains from one sample, sequenced in a study of T cells expressing NK-cell markers. TCRdb re-called the 5' RACE reads and gives one entry per CDR3 protein, without DNA. The sample totals roughly 450,000 distinct CDR3 sequences; its top ten clones hold almost 1.5%. The sequencing input was blood T cells: a sorted CD56 or NKG2C T cell subset, CD4+ or CD8+ T cells, or bulk PBMC T cells (not recorded which). These receptors were taken from a woman between 50 and 59 years old in good health. Both conserved end residues are part of each CDR3. Each record gives: V gene, J gene, CDR3 protein.

>TRBV9|TRBJ2-1
CASSPGLAGASYNEQFF
>TRBV20-1|TRBJ2-7
CSARPEFGGEQYF
>TRBV20-1|TRBJ2-7
CSATGTAIYEQYF
>TRBV2|TRBJ1-2
CASSYTGYGYTF
>TRBV5-1|TRBJ2-1
CASSLEPQREGRGNEQFF
>TRBV12-3/TRBV12-4|TRBJ2-3
CASSFRTSGSPQYF
>TRBV24-1|TRBJ2-3
CATSEDRMSTDTQYF
>TRBV25-1|TRBJ2-1
CASSGGAGEQFF
>TRBV29-1|TRBJ2-1
CSAVVDRYNEQFF
>TRBV3-1|TRBJ2-3
CASSQGPSSDTQYF
>TRBV7-2|TRBJ2-3
CASSLGLAGGLDTQYF
>TRBV4-1|TRBJ2-1
CASSRVTSSNNEQFF
>TRBV2|TRBJ2-3
CASSGLAVSTDTQYF
>TRBV20-1|TRBJ2-3
CSARAPGTSGRGGTDTQYF
>TRBV9|TRBJ2-5
CASSSPGTSGGATQYF
>TRBV30|TRBJ2-5
CAWSGRTSGRASSKTQYF